Each of the 15 T cell receptor beta chains below was sequenced from the same sample in a study of cytomegalovirus exposure and HLA in healthy donors. The PCR employed 60 Vbeta primers together with 13 Jbeta primers. Using immunoSEQ multiplex PCR, the repertoire was profiled, and TCRdb retains in-frame clones only, with some absent. The sample comprises some 110,000 clones, roughly 85% of which are singletons, and roughly 20% rests with the top ten. Sequencing was done on a sample of PBMCs. Every receptor here comes from a man aged 25 to 45 in good health and CMV-seropositive.

This clone came up once. The V gene is TRBV6-1, the J gene TRBJ1-2, with TRBD1 matching 9 bases. With 4 bases clipped from V and 4 bases from J, the junction kept 7 bases outside the gene matches. Germline V lookup: CDR1 MNHNS, CDR2 SASEGT. There are 15 residues in the CDR3. The CDR3 nucleotides read TGTGCCAGCAGTGCCTGGGACAGGGAGAGCTATGGCTACACCTTC. This sequence encodes CASSAWDRESYGYTF.

Note on this clone: An end of the junction does not agree with germline; a read error may underlie this. V usage is TRBV5-1 and J usage is TRBJ2-4, with D uncertain. The CDR3 length is 14 residues. From germline, CDR1 is SGHRS and CDR2 YFSETQ. The CDR3 DNA follows: TGCGCCAGCAGCTTGGCCGGGTCAAAAACCATTCAGTACTTC. Amino acid sequence: CASSLAGSKTIQYF.

This clone was recorded a few times. CDR3 sequence reads: CASSLSSGGPTTQYF. DNA for the CDR3: TGTGCCAGCAGCTTGAGTAGCGGAGGTCCGACTACGCAGTATTTT. The J gene is TRBJ2-3, the V gene TRBV5-6, with a weak D call TRBD2 (6 bases). CDR3 length equals 15 residues. Trimming removed 1 base from V and 8 bases from J, with 17 bases in between. Germline CDR1 SGHDT, CDR2 YYEEEE.

The genes are TRBV5-1 and TRBJ2-2; 8 bases match TRBD1. J was trimmed by 2 bases and V by 6 bases; bases with no gene match: 9. The CDR3 loop spans 16 amino acids. CDR1 is SGHRS, CDR2 YFSETQ, per germline. CDR3 nucleotide sequence: TGCGCCAGCACCCCATTGGGGACAGGTAACACCGGGGAGCTGTTTTTT. This gives the protein CASTPLGTGNTGELFF.

V usage is TRBV28 and J usage is TRBJ2-2; perhaps TRBD1 as D (5 bases). Per germline, CDR1 MDHEN and CDR2 SYDVKM. V lost 6 bases, J lost 1 base, and 12 bases lay in between. The CDR3 is 15 residues long. CDR3 DNA sequence: TGTGCCAGCAGCCCAACACAGGAGAACACCGGGGAGCTGTTTTTT. This sequence encodes CASSPTQENTGELFF.

The chain joins TRBV6-6 to TRBJ2-5; 9 nucleotides align to TRBD1. CDR1 MNHNY and CDR2 SVGAGI come from the germline V gene (reference sequence). Trimming cost V 2 bases and J 4 bases; bases outside gene matches: 5. The CDR3 consists of 15 residues. The CDR3 region is CASSYLPGQGETQYF. CDR3 DNA: TGTGCCAGCAGTTACCTCCCGGGACAGGGAGAGACCCAGTACTTC.

The chain has TRBV4-1 and TRBJ2-5; TRBD1 might be the D (5 bases). Germline V gene sequence: CDR1 MGHRA, CDR2 YSYEKL. This CDR3 is built from 14 residues. Deletions cut 0 bases from V and 5 bases from J, with 10 bases between. CDR3 in DNA: TGCGCCAGCAGCCAAGAAAGGGGTCCCGAGACCCAGTACTTC. Amino acid sequence: CASSQERGPETQYF.

The chain is built from TRBV2 and TRBJ2-2; the D gene is possibly TRBD1 (8 bases). The CDR3 totals 14 residues. Per the germline V gene, CDR1 is SNHLY and CDR2 is FYNNEI. Trimming removed 7 bases at V and 6 bases at J, with 15 bases between. The CDR3 DNA follows: TGTGCCAGCACCGGACAGGGAGGGCCCGGGGAGCTGTTTTTT. Translation gives CASTGQGGPGELFF. The full variable domain, with the rest looked up from reference TRBV2 and TRBJ2-2, is EPEVTQTPSHQVTQMGQEVILRCVPISNHLYFYWYRQILGQKVEFLVSFYNNEISEKSEIFDDQFSVERPDGSNFTLKIRSTKLEDSAMYFCASTGQGGPGELFFGEGSRLTVL.

This chain connects TRBV2 to TRBJ2-7; tentatively, D is TRBD2 (6 bases). The V gene's germline CDR1 is SNHLY and CDR2 FYNNEI. The length of the CDR3 is 13 residues. Deletions cut 3 bases from V and 4 bases from J, with 10 bases between. The CDR3 protein is CASSESGRYEQYV. Written as DNA, the CDR3 is TGTGCCAGCAGTGAGTCGGGGAGGTACGAGCAGTACGTC.

Concerning this clone itself: Other DNA sequences in this sample translate to the same CDR3. The J gene is TRBJ2-5, the V gene TRBV7-6; tentatively, D is TRBD2 (6 bases). The V end was cut by 3 bases, the J end by 2 bases, with 7 bases between. Germline assignment: CDR1 SGHVS and CDR2 FNYEAQ. CDR3 length equals 13 residues. CDR3 in DNA: TGTGCCAGCAGCTTGGGACTGCAAGAGACCCAGTACTTC. Translation gives CASSLGLQETQYF.

V usage is TRBV15 and J usage is TRBJ1-2; 8 bases match TRBD1. This CDR3 region has 16 residues. Germline loops: CDR1 LNHNV, CDR2 YYDKDF (reference sequence). J was trimmed by 3 bases and V by 5 bases; bases with no gene match: 11. The CDR3 region has the DNA TGTGCCACCAGCCCACCCCCGGACAGGGTGCACTATGGCTACACCTTC. Amino acids: CATSPPPDRVHYGYTF.

The J gene is TRBJ2-2, the V gene TRBV5-4; tentative D call: TRBD1 (5 bases). Trimming removed 1 base from V and 6 bases from J, with 13 bases in between. Germline lookup yields CDR1 SGHNT and CDR2 YYREEE (reference sequence). This CDR3 contains 15 residues. The DNA of the CDR3 is TGTGCCAGCAGCTTGTACAGCCAGGGCTCCGGGGAGCTGTTTTTT. Protein product: CASSLYSQGSGELFF.

The chain joins TRBV11-2 to TRBJ1-1; tentatively, D is TRBD1 (5 bases). V was cut by 8 bases and J by 3 bases, with 13 bases left in between. The germline CDR1 and CDR2 sequences are SGHAT and FQNNGV. This CDR3 is 13 amino acids long. The CDR3 loop reads CASARGEDTEAFF. DNA of the CDR3: TGTGCCAGCGCACGGGGGGAGGACACTGAAGCTTTCTTT.

The chain carries TRBV15 and TRBJ1-2, with 8 bases that match TRBD1. V lost 3 bases and J lost 2; bases outside the gene matches: 5. The CDR3 spans 15 residues. Germline V gene lookup returns CDR1 LNHNV and CDR2 YYDKDF (reference sequence). The CDR3 is CATSSAGTGNYGYTF. The CDR3 coding sequence is TGTGCCACCAGCAGCGCCGGGACAGGCAACTATGGCTACACCTTC. The entire variable domain, with the rest obtained from reference TRBV15 and TRBJ1-2, is as follows: DAMVIQNPRYQVTQFGKPVTLSCSQTLNHNVMYWYQQKSSQAPKLLFHYYDKDFNNEADTPDNFQSRRPNTSFCFLDIRSPGLGDTAMYLCATSSAGTGNYGYTFGSGTRLTVV.

The chain links TRBV29-1 to TRBJ2-2; D is possibly TRBD2 (6 bases). The CDR3 is made up of 16 amino acids. The germline gives CDR1 SQVTM, CDR2 ANQGSEA. V lost 6 bases and J 2 bases, leaving 19 bases between the germline ends. CDR3 nucleotide sequence: TGCAGCGTCCTAGGCGAAAGCGGGTCCAACACCGGGGAGCTGTTTTTT. It specifies CSVLGESGSNTGELFF.